A single sample is the source of the 31 T cell receptor beta chains below, sequenced in a study of cytomegalovirus exposure and HLA in healthy donors. Researchers ran the PCR with 60 Vbeta and 13 Jbeta primers. Here immunoSEQ multiplex PCR was the method, and the copy in TCRdb shows in-frame clones only, minus some. Here the sample spans roughly 80,000 clones, roughly two thirds being singletons. The specimen sequenced was PBMCs. These TCRs come from a woman aged 45-65 years in good health and CMV-seropositive.

This rearrangement joins TRBV27 to TRBJ1-3, with 10 nucleotides matching TRBD1. In germline, CDR1 is MNHEY, CDR2 SMNVEV (reference sequence). This CDR3 is built from 16 residues. Trimming removed 2 bases from V and 2 bases from J; junction bases left unmatched: 3. CDR3 residues: CASSLAGTGAGNTIYF. CDR3 DNA: TGTGCCAGCAGTTTAGCAGGGACAGGGGCTGGAAACACCATATATTTT.

The rearrangement joins TRBV7-9 to TRBJ1-2, with TRBD1 matching over 9 bases. This CDR3 has 15 amino acids. Germline CDR1 is SEHNR and CDR2 is FQNEAQ (reference sequence). The junction had 7 bases not matched to a gene; V was cut back by 1 base and J by 7 bases. The CDR3 DNA sequence: TGTGCCAGCAGCTTAGACCGGACAGGGGAGGGTGGCTACACCTTC. Residues: CASSLDRTGEGGYTF.

The chain recombines TRBV6-1 with TRBJ2-2; 8 bases align to TRBD1. CDR3 length equals 13 residues. V lost 8 bases and J lost 5; bases outside the gene matches: 4. Germline V gene data show CDR1 as MNHNS and CDR2 as SASEGT. The CDR3 sequence is CASQGAGTGELFF. CDR3 nucleotide sequence: TGTGCCAGCCAGGGGGCGGGAACCGGGGAGCTGTTTTTT.

This clone appeared a few times. This CDR3 reads CASSLGATKNIQYF. CDR3 coding DNA: TGTGCCAGCAGCTTAGGGGCCACCAAAAACATTCAGTACTTC. The V and J genes are TRBV7-6 and TRBJ2-4; unclear D gene. Germline V CDR1 and CDR2: SGHVS, FNYEAQ. Trimming stripped 1 base from V and 2 bases from J, with 6 bases between. The CDR3 totals 14 residues.

The chain uses TRBV7-3 and TRBJ1-1, with 7 nucleotides matching TRBD1. Trimming at V came to 0 bases and at J to 1 base, leaving 2 bases not matched to a gene. Per germline, CDR1 SGHTA and CDR2 FQGTGA. The CDR3 has 15 residues. Written as DNA, the CDR3 is TGTGCCAGCAGCTTAACCCACAGGGGGAACACTGAAGCTTTCTTT. Amino acids: CASSLTHRGNTEAFF.

In its sample, this clone was seen a few times. The gene calls are TRBV6-1 and TRBJ2-1; D perhaps matches TRBD1 (5 bases). Germline CDR1 MNHNS, CDR2 SASEGT. The V end was cut by 10 bases, the J end by 6 bases, with 19 bases between. The CDR3 extends over 14 amino acids. CDR3 DNA sequence: TGTGCCATCCTAGACAGCCACGTGGGCAATGAGCAGTTCTTC. Amino acid sequence: CAILDSHVGNEQFF.

This clone was found a few times. The chain uses TRBV7-2 and TRBJ1-5, with D perhaps matching TRBD1 (5 bases). Germline assignment: CDR1 SGHTA and CDR2 FQGNSA. The V end was cut by 2 bases, the J end by 6 bases, with 14 bases between. The CDR3 consists of 15 residues. CDR3 bases: TGTGCCAGCAGCTTATCCCAGGGAAGGGGTCAGCCCCAGCATTTT. Protein sequence: CASSLSQGRGQPQHF.

CDR3 amino acids: CASYRDPYNSPLHF. The CDR3 nucleotides read TGTGCCAGTTACAGGGATCCCTATAATTCACCCCTCCACTTT. The genes are TRBV6-6 and TRBJ1-6; possibly TRBD1 for D (6 bases). The CDR3 spans 14 residues. Trimming removed 9 bases from V and 2 bases from J, with 11 bases in between. The V gene's germline CDR1 is MNHNY and CDR2 SVGAGI (reference sequence).

This chain links TRBV5-6 with TRBJ1-1; D unclear. With 3 bases removed from V and 1 base from J, the gap between germline ends came to 10 bases. The germline gives CDR1 SGHDT, CDR2 YYEEEE. CDR3 length: 14 amino acids. For the CDR3, the DNA is TGTGCCAGCAGCTGGCAGGATTGGAACACTGAAGCTTTCTTT. This encodes CASSWQDWNTEAFF.

The chain's CDR3 is CASRKGGGTYEQYV. The CDR3 nucleotides read TGTGCCAGCAGAAAAGGGGGGGGGACCTACGAGCAGTACGTC. The chain joins TRBV6-6 to TRBJ2-7, with D possibly matching TRBD2 (7 bases). Germline assignment: CDR1 MNHNY and CDR2 SVGAGI (reference sequence). Trimming cost V 6 bases and J 2 bases, with 14 bases left between them. The length of the CDR3 is 14 residues.

J is TRBJ2-5 and V is TRBV2; perhaps TRBD1 as D (5 bases). The CDR3 runs 13 residues. V lost 5 bases, J lost 2 bases, and 9 bases lay in between. Germline V CDR1 and CDR2: SNHLY, FYNNEI. CDR3 sequence reads: CASSFTGQETQYF. The CDR3 DNA is TGTGCCAGCAGTTTCACAGGTCAAGAGACCCAGTACTTC.

The chain couples TRBV7-9 to TRBJ1-5; D may be TRBD1 (6 bases). The CDR3 spans 17 residues. V gave up 3 bases and J gave up 3 bases, with 18 bases separating them. In germline, CDR1 is SEHNR, CDR2 FQNEAQ (reference sequence). DNA of the CDR3: TGTGCCAGCAGCTTTGGGTTGGCCAGGGGCAACAATCAGCCCCAGCATTTT. It is translated as CASSFGLARGNNQPQHF.

The J gene is TRBJ2-5, the V gene TRBV7-3, with D hard to call. This CDR3 comprises 13 residues. Germline CDR1 SGHTA, CDR2 FQGTGA. Trimming took off 2 bases at V and 4 bases at J, with 8 bases between the two ends. The CDR3 spells CASSLEALETQYF. The CDR3 DNA follows: TGTGCCAGCAGCTTAGAGGCCTTAGAGACCCAGTACTTC.

V and J are TRBV18 and TRBJ1-3, with a weak D call TRBD1 (6 bases). CDR3 length: 15 residues. The germline V gene encodes CDR1 KGHSH and CDR2 LQKENI. Between the trimmed V and J ends, which lost 1 base and 3 bases, there was a span of 10 bases. The CDR3 DNA follows: TGTGCCAGCTCACCACAACAGGGTGATGGAAACACCATATATTTT. It codes for CASSPQQGDGNTIYF.

The chain joins TRBV5-6 to TRBJ2-7, with 9 nucleotides matching TRBD1. Germline lookup yields CDR1 SGHDT and CDR2 YYEEEE. J was trimmed by 4 bases and V by 4 bases; bases with no gene match: 6. The CDR3 is made up of 14 amino acids. The CDR3 sequence is CASSSGTGLYEQYF. In DNA, the CDR3 is TGTGCCAGCAGCAGCGGGACAGGGCTTTACGAGCAGTACTTC.

As concerns this clone: One end of the junction fails to match germline, which may point to a read error. The genes are TRBV7-3 and TRBJ2-3; 8 nucleotides align to TRBD2. This CDR3 contains 15 residues. Germline loops: CDR1 SGHTA, CDR2 FQGTGA. The CDR3 region is CASSFALAGTDMQYF. DNA of the CDR3: TGTGCCAGCAGCTTTGCCCTAGCGGGCACAGATATGCAGTATTTT.

The chain combines TRBV6-5 with TRBJ1-2; maybe TRBD1 (5 bases). Germline V gene sequence: CDR1 MNHEY, CDR2 SVGAGI. CDR3 length: 14 amino acids. Trimming cost V 5 bases and J 5 bases, with 15 bases left between them. This CDR3 is CASSEGADIYGYTF. The CDR3 DNA sequence: TGTGCCAGCAGTGAAGGGGCGGATATTTATGGCTACACCTTC.

The chain is built from TRBV7-9 and TRBJ1-2; maybe TRBD1 (5 bases). Trimming took off 1 base at V and 8 bases at J, with 11 bases between the two ends. CDR1 SEHNR and CDR2 FQNEAQ come from the germline V gene (reference sequence). This CDR3 is built from 13 residues. The CDR3 spells CASSLGGVSGYTF. The CDR3 nucleotides are TGTGCCAGCAGCTTAGGGGGGGTCTCCGGCTACACCTTC.

This chain uses TRBV6-5 with TRBJ2-7, with 8 positions matching TRBD1. V lost 6 bases to trimming and J lost 2 bases; unmatched junction nucleotides: 9. CDR1 is MNHEY, CDR2 SVGAGI, per germline. The CDR3 extends over 15 amino acids. The CDR3 spells CASRLGQGSAYEQYF. The CDR3 nucleotides are TGTGCCAGCAGACTCGGACAGGGTAGCGCCTACGAGCAGTACTTC.

This clone was observed once. The rearrangement joins TRBV10-3 to TRBJ1-5; 9 bases match TRBD1. This CDR3 region has 16 residues. V lost 2 bases to trimming and J lost 2 bases; unmatched junction nucleotides: 4. The germline CDR1 and CDR2 sequences are ENHRY and SYGVKD. CDR3 in DNA: TGTGCCATCAGTGAGGGGGGACAGGGAGGCAATCAGCCCCAGCATTTT. Amino acids: CAISEGGQGGNQPQHF.

This chain links TRBV6-4 with TRBJ2-1, with TRBD2 matching 10 bases. This CDR3 has 14 residues. V was pared by 6 bases and J by 4 bases, with 3 bases of the junction left unmatched. Germline V gene data show CDR1 as MRHNA and CDR2 as SNTAGT. CDR3 amino acids: CASSERGGYNEQFF. Written as DNA, the CDR3 is TGTGCCAGCAGCGAGCGGGGGGGATACAATGAGCAGTTCTTC.

Notes on this clone: Different DNA sequences within this sample yield the same CDR3. This rearrangement joins TRBV6-1 to TRBJ2-5; TRBD1 agrees at 10 bases. V lost 3 bases, J lost 0 bases, and 4 bases stayed unmatched. Germline CDR1 and CDR2: MNHNS and SASEGT. The CDR3 is made up of 16 amino acids. The CDR3 loop is CASSERGQGYQETQYF. The CDR3 DNA is TGTGCCAGCAGTGAGCGGGGACAGGGGTACCAAGAGACCCAGTACTTC.

The chain uses TRBV5-6 and TRBJ2-3; TRBD2 aligns across 10 bases. CDR3 length: 16 residues. Losses at the gene ends were 1 base for V and 2 bases for J; bases not matched to a gene: 4. Germline loops: CDR1 SGHDT, CDR2 YYEEEE. CDR3 sequence reads: CASSLRTSGYTDTQYF. In nucleotides, the CDR3 is TGTGCCAGCAGCTTGAGGACTAGCGGCTACACAGATACGCAGTATTTT. The full variable domain, rest sourced from reference TRBV5-6 and TRBJ2-3, is DAGVTQSPTHLIKTRGQQVTLRCSPKSGHDTVSWYQQALGQGPQFIFQYYEEEERQRGNFPDRFSGHQFPNYSSELNVNALLLGDSALYLCASSLRTSGYTDTQYFGPGTRLTVL.

Points on this clone: The junction does not match germline at one end; this may be a read error. This specimen includes other DNA sequences encoding the same CDR3. The rearrangement uses TRBV19 and TRBJ1-2; D remains ambiguous. The CDR3 has 13 residues. CDR1 is LNHDA and CDR2 is SQIVND in the germline V gene (reference sequence). The CDR3 DNA reads TGTGCCAGTAGTATTTCTCCTAACTATGGCTACACTTTC. It codes for CASSISPNYGYTF.

The chain combines TRBV5-1 with TRBJ1-2, with D unresolved. V dropped 1 base and J dropped 0 bases, with 10 bases sitting between them. The CDR3 covers 15 residues. Germline CDR1 reads SGHRS; CDR2 reads YFSETQ. The CDR3 spells CASSLQGAPNYGYTF. The CDR3 region has the DNA TGCGCCAGCAGCTTGCAAGGAGCCCCTAACTATGGCTACACCTTC.

The chain joins TRBV10-3 to TRBJ2-7; 11 bases are a match to TRBD2. The germline gives CDR1 ENHRY, CDR2 SYGVKD. V was pared by 4 bases and J by 3 bases, with 8 bases of the junction left unmatched. The CDR3 runs 16 residues. The DNA for the CDR3 is TGTGCCATCAGTGTGGGGGGGCTAGCGGGGGGCTACGAGCAGTACTTC. Protein sequence: CAISVGGLAGGYEQYF.

This chain uses TRBV5-1 with TRBJ2-1; 14 bases are a match to TRBD2. From germline, CDR1 is SGHRS and CDR2 YFSETQ. The junction had 3 bases not matched to a gene; V was cut back by 0 bases and J by 7 bases. The CDR3 is 16 residues long. The CDR3 protein is CASSLGTSGGTNEQFF. CDR3 DNA: TGCGCCAGCAGCTTGGGGACTAGCGGGGGGACAAATGAGCAGTTCTTC. The variable domain in full, with the rest retrieved from reference TRBV5-1 and TRBJ2-1, is KAGVTQTPRYLIKTRGQQVTLSCSPISGHRSVSWYQQTPGQGLQFLFEYFSETQRNKGNFPGRFSGRQFSNSRSEMNVSTLELGDSALYLCASSLGTSGGTNEQFFGPGTRLTVL.

This chain joins TRBV11-2 and TRBJ1-6, with D perhaps TRBD1 (5 bases). The germline V and J ends were trimmed by 1 base and 7 bases, with 17 bases remaining between them. The CDR3 consists of 17 residues. Germline-derived CDR1 and CDR2 are SGHAT and FQNNGV. The CDR3 loop is CASSLGSRGIGNSPLHF. The DNA for the CDR3 is TGTGCCAGCAGCTTAGGGTCAAGGGGTATCGGGAATTCACCCCTCCACTTT.

The chain joins TRBV27 to TRBJ1-1; 7 bases match TRBD1. J lost 1 base, V lost 4 bases, and 3 bases had no gene match. Germline CDR1 and CDR2: MNHEY and SMNVEV (reference sequence). The CDR3 has 14 amino acids. DNA of the CDR3: TGTGCCAGCAGTTCGGGACAGACGAACACTGAAGCTTTCTTT. Residues: CASSSGQTNTEAFF.

This clone was recorded a few times. The rearrangement links TRBV6-1 to TRBJ1-1; 8 positions agree with TRBD1. The length of the CDR3 is 13 residues. Germline-derived CDR1 and CDR2 are MNHNS and SASEGT. Trimming removed 6 bases from V and 4 bases from J; junction bases left unmatched: 4. The CDR3 here is CASSRTGRTEAFF. In DNA, the CDR3 is TGTGCCAGCAGCCGGACAGGGCGCACTGAAGCTTTCTTT.

The rearrangement links TRBV28 to TRBJ2-5; D is undetermined. Trimming took 5 bases from V and 2 from J, leaving 12 bases between them. The CDR3 is 14 residues long. CDR1 and CDR2 (germline): MDHEN, SYDVKM. This chain's CDR3 is CASSAAHGQETQYF. The DNA of the CDR3 is TGTGCCAGCAGTGCAGCCCACGGGCAAGAGACCCAGTACTTC.